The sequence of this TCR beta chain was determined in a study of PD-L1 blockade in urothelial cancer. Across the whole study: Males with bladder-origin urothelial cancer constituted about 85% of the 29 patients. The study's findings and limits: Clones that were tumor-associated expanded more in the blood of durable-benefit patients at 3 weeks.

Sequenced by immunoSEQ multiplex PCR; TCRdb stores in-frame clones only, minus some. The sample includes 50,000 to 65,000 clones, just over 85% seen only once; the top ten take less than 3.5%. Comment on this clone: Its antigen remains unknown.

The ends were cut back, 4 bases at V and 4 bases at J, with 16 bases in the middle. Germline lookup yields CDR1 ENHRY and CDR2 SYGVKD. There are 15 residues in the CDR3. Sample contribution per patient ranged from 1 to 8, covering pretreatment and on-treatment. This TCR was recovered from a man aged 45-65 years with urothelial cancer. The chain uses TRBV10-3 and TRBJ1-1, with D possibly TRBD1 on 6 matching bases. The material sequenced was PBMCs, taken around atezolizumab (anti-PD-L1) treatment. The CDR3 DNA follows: TGTGCCATCAGTGGTCCACAGGGCTTGGGCACTGAAGCTTTCTTT. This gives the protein CAISGPQGLGTEAFF.